This is a list of T cell receptor beta chains from one sample in a study of T cell responses to AZD1222 COVID-19 vaccine. Profiling relied on immunoSEQ multiplex PCR, and the TCRdb table lists in-frame clones only, not all of them. The repertoire includes approximately 110,000 clones, roughly 90% of them detected once, and 1% to 1.5% sits in the top ten. Here the sequenced sample was peripheral blood, taken on day 0 of AZD1222 vaccination. The receptors were sampled from an adult in good health. Each CDR3 is given with its conserved first and last residue. D genes are given only for firm matches. Size tells how often a clone was seen (once, few, many) or the class of an expanded clone, and some rows leave it out.

size: once; length: 18; D: TRBD1; J: TRBJ2-6; V: TRBV28; CDR3: CASSGDRGTFSGANVLTF; DNA: TGTGCCAGCAGTGGGGACAGGGGTACCTTTAGTGGGGCCAACGTCCTGACTTTC
size: NA; length: 14; D: NA; J: TRBJ1-1; V: TRBV21-1; CDR3: CASSKSERSTEAFF; DNA: TGTGCCAGCAGCAAATCCGAGCGCAGCACTGAAGCTTTCTTT
size: NA; length: 14; D: NA; J: TRBJ2-1; V: TRBV11-3; CDR3: CASSNDPRNNEQFF; DNA: TGTGCCAGCAGCAATGACCCCAGAAACAATGAGCAGTTCTTC
size: once; length: 16; D: TRBD2; J: TRBJ2-1; V: TRBV6-4; CDR3: CASSTGTSVNYNEQFF; DNA: TGTGCCAGCAGTACCGGGACTAGCGTGAACTACAATGAGCAGTTCTTC
size: NA; length: 15; D: TRBD2; J: TRBJ2-5; V: TRBV5-5; CDR3: CASSLAQRGQETQYF; DNA: TGTGCCAGCAGCCTGGCCCAGCGGGGACAAGAGACCCAGTACTTC
size: NA; length: 15; D: TRBD1; J: TRBJ2-3; V: TRBV9; CDR3: CASSFRQGAGDTQYF; DNA: TGTGCCAGCAGCTTCCGACAGGGGGCGGGTGATACGCAGTATTTT
size: few; length: 16; D: NA; J: TRBJ1-4; V: TRBV19; CDR3: CASSKSRGIANEKLFF; DNA: TGTGCCAGTAGTAAATCCCGAGGGATCGCTAATGAAAAACTGTTTTTT
size: NA; length: 16; D: TRBD2; J: TRBJ2-5; V: TRBV5-1; CDR3: CASSLVPSGSQETQYF; DNA: TGCGCCAGCAGCTTGGTTCCTAGCGGGAGTCAGGAGACCCAGTACTTC
size: NA; length: 11; D: NA; J: TRBJ1-2; V: TRBV25-1; CDR3: CASSDAYGYTF; DNA: TGTGCCAGCAGTGACGCTTATGGCTACACCTTC
size: few; length: 13; D: NA; J: TRBJ1-6; V: TRBV18; CDR3: CASSPPKNSPLHF; DNA: TGTGCCAGCTCACCACCGAAGAATTCACCCCTCCACTTT
size: NA; length: 15; D: NA; J: TRBJ1-1; V: TRBV21-1; CDR3: CASSLRTGGSTEAFF; DNA: TGTGCCAGCAGCTTAAGGACAGGGGGAAGCACTGAAGCTTTCTTT
size: NA; length: 13; D: TRBD1; J: TRBJ2-7; V: TRBV7-9; CDR3: CASSLRQGYEQYF; DNA: TGTGCCAGCAGCTTGAGACAGGGTTACGAGCAGTACTTC
size: NA; length: 15; D: TRBD2; J: TRBJ2-2; V: TRBV5-1; CDR3: CASSYLAGETGELFF; DNA: TGCGCCAGCAGTTACCTAGCGGGAGAGACCGGGGAGCTGTTTTTT
size: NA; length: 13; D: NA; J: TRBJ2-2; V: TRBV4-3; CDR3: CASRGLNTGELFF; DNA: TGCGCCAGCCGGGGCCTGAACACCGGGGAGCTGTTTTTT
size: NA; length: 15; D: NA; J: TRBJ2-1; V: TRBV4-3; CDR3: CASSHNLGGANEQFF; DNA: TGCGCCAGCAGCCACAACCTCGGTGGCGCCAATGAGCAGTTCTTC
size: NA; length: 15; D: NA; J: TRBJ2-1; V: TRBV7-3; CDR3: CASSLTGASYNEQFF; DNA: TGTGCCAGCAGCTTAACTGGGGCTAGCTACAATGAGCAGTTCTTC
size: NA; length: 17; D: NA; J: TRBJ2-1; V: TRBV7-2; CDR3: CASSQVGHASSYNEQFF; DNA: TGTGCCAGCAGCCAGGTAGGACACGCAAGCTCCTACAATGAGCAGTTCTTC
size: once; length: 14; D: NA; J: TRBJ2-7; V: TRBV30; CDR3: CAWSVLADSYEQYF; DNA: TGTGCCTGGAGTGTATTGGCGGACTCCTACGAGCAGTACTTC
size: NA; length: 17; D: TRBD2; J: TRBJ2-2; V: TRBV28; CDR3: CASSLWELAGGPGELFF; DNA: TGTGCCAGCAGTTTATGGGAACTAGCGGGAGGGCCCGGGGAGCTGTTTTTT
size: NA; length: 16; D: NA; J: TRBJ1-2; V: TRBV6-5; CDR3: CASSYEPGEMRGGYTF; DNA: TGTGCCAGCAGTTACGAGCCAGGGGAGATGAGGGGTGGCTACACCTTC
size: NA; length: 16; D: TRBD2; J: TRBJ2-5; V: TRBV7-3; CDR3: CASSLIGGGDQETQYF; DNA: TGTGCCAGCAGCTTAATTGGCGGGGGGGACCAAGAGACCCAGTACTTC
size: NA; length: 14; D: NA; J: TRBJ2-1; V: TRBV7-6; CDR3: CASSFRDSYNEQFF; DNA: TGTGCCAGCAGCTTCCGGGATTCTTACAATGAGCAGTTCTTC
size: NA; length: 14; D: TRBD1; J: TRBJ2-7; V: TRBV10-3; CDR3: CAISEGTGTYEQYF; DNA: TGTGCCATCAGTGAAGGGACAGGGACCTACGAGCAGTACTTC
size: NA; length: 15; D: TRBD1; J: TRBJ1-1; V: TRBV2; CDR3: CASSEWVGGGTEAFF; DNA: TGTGCCAGCAGTGAATGGGTAGGGGGCGGCACTGAAGCTTTCTTT
size: NA; length: 14; D: NA; J: TRBJ2-5; V: TRBV19; CDR3: CASSIGNLRETQYF; DNA: TGTGCCAGTAGTATAGGGAACCTCCGGGAGACCCAGTACTTC
size: NA; length: 17; D: TRBD2; J: TRBJ2-5; V: TRBV6-4; CDR3: CASRFPGLAYLSETQYF; DNA: TGTGCCAGCAGGTTCCCGGGACTAGCGTACCTTTCAGAGACCCAGTACTTC
size: NA; length: 12; D: NA; J: TRBJ1-2; V: TRBV19; CDR3: CASTMDWYGYTF; DNA: TGTGCCAGTACAATGGACTGGTATGGCTACACCTTC
size: NA; length: 15; D: TRBD1; J: TRBJ1-2; V: TRBV7-2; CDR3: CASSLADRVGWGYTF; DNA: TGTGCCAGCAGCTTAGCGGACAGGGTGGGGTGGGGCTACACCTTC
size: NA; length: 15; D: TRBD1; J: TRBJ2-7; V: TRBV27; CDR3: CASSRSGTGRNEQYF; DNA: TGTGCCAGCAGCCGGTCCGGGACAGGGAGGAACGAGCAGTACTTC
size: NA; length: 16; D: NA; J: TRBJ2-1; V: TRBV5-1; CDR3: CASSLAPGLGIHEQFF; DNA: TGCGCCAGCAGCTTGGCCCCGGGATTAGGTATCCATGAGCAGTTCTTC
size: NA; length: 13; D: NA; J: TRBJ2-2; V: TRBV19; CDR3: CASSIRDTGELFF; DNA: TGTGCCAGTAGTATTCGGGACACCGGGGAGCTGTTTTTT
size: once; length: 14; D: NA; J: TRBJ2-1; V: TRBV2; CDR3: CASRIGSSYNEQFF; DNA: TGTGCCAGCAGGATAGGGAGCTCCTACAATGAGCAGTTCTTC
size: NA; length: 13; D: TRBD2; J: TRBJ2-1; V: TRBV28; CDR3: CASSSPAGGSKFF; DNA: TGTGCCAGCAGTTCTCCAGCGGGAGGGTCGAAGTTCTTC
size: NA; length: 15; D: NA; J: TRBJ1-1; V: TRBV11-3; CDR3: CASSPLVNPGAEAFF; DNA: TGTGCCAGCAGCCCCCTAGTCAATCCAGGGGCTGAAGCTTTCTTT
size: NA; length: 14; D: NA; J: TRBJ1-1; V: TRBV4-3; CDR3: CASSIRGGGSEAFF; DNA: TGCGCCAGCAGCATCCGGGGGGGAGGCTCTGAAGCTTTCTTT
size: NA; length: 15; D: TRBD1; J: TRBJ2-3; V: TRBV6-2/TRBV6-3; CDR3: CASSYAGQGTDTQYF; DNA: TGTGCCAGCAGTTACGCCGGACAGGGCACAGATACGCAGTATTTT
size: NA; length: 17; D: TRBD2; J: TRBJ2-3; V: TRBV9; CDR3: CASSLGLAGGPRDTQYF; DNA: TGTGCCAGCAGCCTGGGACTAGCGGGAGGGCCGAGAGATACGCAGTATTTT
size: NA; length: 13; D: NA; J: TRBJ1-1; V: TRBV29-1; CDR3: CSVDPLGGTEAFF; DNA: TGCAGCGTTGACCCTCTTGGTGGAACTGAAGCTTTCTTT
size: many; length: 16; D: TRBD1; J: TRBJ2-1; V: TRBV28; CDR3: CASSLPGGRNYNEQFF; DNA: TGTGCCAGCAGTTTACCAGGGGGCAGAAATTACAATGAGCAGTTCTTC
size: NA; length: 16; D: TRBD1; J: TRBJ1-5; V: TRBV24-1; CDR3: CATSDPRQGAFQPQHF; DNA: TGTGCCACCAGTGACCCCAGACAGGGGGCCTTTCAGCCCCAGCATTTT
size: NA; length: 14; D: NA; J: TRBJ2-5; V: TRBV9; CDR3: CASSRDGGGETQYF; DNA: TGTGCCAGCAGCCGCGATGGGGGGGGCGAGACCCAGTACTTC
size: once; length: 13; D: NA; J: TRBJ1-1; V: TRBV14; CDR3: CASSPSMNTEAFF; DNA: TGTGCCAGCAGCCCTAGTATGAACACTGAAGCTTTCTTT
size: NA; length: 14; D: TRBD2; J: TRBJ2-7; V: TRBV29-1; CDR3: CSVLDAGGSTEQYF; DNA: TGCAGCGTACTCGACGCGGGAGGATCGACCGAGCAGTACTTC
size: NA; length: 14; D: NA; J: TRBJ1-2; V: TRBV29-1; CDR3: CSVLGAATNYGYTF; DNA: TGCAGCGTTTTAGGGGCCGCCACTAACTATGGCTACACCTTC
size: NA; length: 16; D: TRBD2; J: TRBJ2-1; V: TRBV4-3; CDR3: CASSQDGPSGYNEQFF; DNA: TGCGCCAGCAGCCAAGACGGTCCTAGCGGGTACAATGAGCAGTTCTTC
size: NA; length: 14; D: NA; J: TRBJ1-1; V: TRBV5-1; CDR3: CASSRTGLNTEAFF; DNA: TGCGCCAGCAGCCGGACGGGGTTGAACACTGAAGCTTTCTTT
size: NA; length: 14; D: NA; J: TRBJ2-3; V: TRBV4-2; CDR3: CASSQEYAADTQYF; DNA: TGTGCCAGCAGCCAAGAATATGCGGCAGATACGCAGTATTTT
size: NA; length: 14; D: NA; J: TRBJ1-6; V: TRBV7-8; CDR3: CASSLGGRNAPLHF; DNA: TGTGCCAGCAGCTTGGGGGGGCGCAACGCACCCCTCCACTTT
size: NA; length: 16; D: NA; J: TRBJ1-1; V: TRBV5-1; CDR3: CASSLGQGSIRGEAFF; DNA: TGCGCCAGCAGCTTGGGTCAGGGTAGTATAAGGGGTGAAGCTTTCTTT
size: NA; length: 14; D: NA; J: TRBJ1-2; V: TRBV6-6; CDR3: CASSYPPRGDGYTF; DNA: TGTGCCAGCAGTTACCCCCCACGGGGCGATGGCTACACCTTC
size: NA; length: 16; D: NA; J: TRBJ2-3; V: TRBV7-9; CDR3: CASSLDREGGADTQYF; DNA: TGTGCCAGCAGCTTAGACAGGGAGGGAGGTGCAGATACGCAGTATTTT
size: NA; length: 15; D: TRBD1; J: TRBJ2-4; V: TRBV5-1; CDR3: CASSIQTGWQNIQYF; DNA: TGCGCCAGCAGCATTCAGACAGGGTGGCAAAACATTCAGTACTTC
size: NA; length: 15; D: NA; J: TRBJ1-3; V: TRBV9; CDR3: CASSAISGTGNTIYF; DNA: TGTGCCAGCAGCGCCATTTCGGGAACTGGAAACACCATATATTTT
size: NA; length: 14; D: TRBD1; J: TRBJ1-4; V: TRBV20-1; CDR3: CSASIGQANEKLFF; DNA: TGCAGTGCTAGTATCGGACAGGCAAATGAAAAACTGTTTTTT